The clone carrying this T cell receptor beta chain was recorded a few times. Its antigen remains unknown. These data belong to a study of T-cell memory formation after mild COVID-19. Study overall: Clusters of TCRs were largely donor specific.

General study findings and limits: There was a balanced CD4/CD8 profile in clones contracting day 15 to 85, and later expanders leaned CD4+.

This CDR3 contains 14 residues. V was pared by 6 bases and J by 2 bases, with 13 bases between. CDR1 and CDR2 from the germline V gene are SGHVS and FQNEAQ. TCRdb reprocessed the 5' RACE reads with MiXCR, giving one entry per CDR3 protein. The sample contains about 200,000 distinct CDR3 sequences, 16% of which appear only once. The chain couples TRBV7-8 to TRBJ1-2, with TRBD1 as a possible D gene (5 bases). The clonotype was recovered from an adult woman who had mild COVID-19 (a few samples of this study predate the infection). Cell type and time point are not known. Sequenced sample: PBMCs or a T cell subset sorted from them (not recorded which). The CDR3 protein is CASSPGARNYGYTF. CDR3 coding DNA: TGTGCCAGCAGTCCCGGGGCCAGGAACTATGGCTACACCTTC.